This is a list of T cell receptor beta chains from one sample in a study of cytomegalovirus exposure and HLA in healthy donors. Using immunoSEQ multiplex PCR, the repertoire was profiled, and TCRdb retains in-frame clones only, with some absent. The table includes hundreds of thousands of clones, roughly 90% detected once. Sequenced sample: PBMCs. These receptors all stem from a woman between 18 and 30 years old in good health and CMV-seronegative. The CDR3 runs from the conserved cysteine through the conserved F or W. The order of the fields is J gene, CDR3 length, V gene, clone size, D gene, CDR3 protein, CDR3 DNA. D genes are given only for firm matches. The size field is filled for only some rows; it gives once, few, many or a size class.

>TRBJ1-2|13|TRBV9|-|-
CASSATVSYGYTF
TGTGCCAGCAGCGCGACAGTATCCTATGGCTACACCTTC
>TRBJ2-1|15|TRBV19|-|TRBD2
CATATSGGSYNEQFF
TGTGCCACCGCTACTAGCGGGGGCTCCTACAATGAGCAGTTCTTC
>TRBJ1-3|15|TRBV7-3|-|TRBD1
CASSVRTGGEDTIYF
TGTGCCAGCAGCGTAAGGACAGGGGGCGAGGACACCATATATTTT
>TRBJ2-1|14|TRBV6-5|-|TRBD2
CASGASGVVNEQFF
TGTGCCAGCGGGGCTAGCGGGGTTGTCAATGAGCAGTTCTTC
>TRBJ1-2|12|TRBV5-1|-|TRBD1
CARPDRGHGYTF
TGCGCCAGGCCAGACAGGGGCCATGGCTACACCTTC
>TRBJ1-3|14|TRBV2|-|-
CASRRDNSGNTIYF
TGTGCCAGCCGACGGGACAACTCTGGAAACACCATATATTTT
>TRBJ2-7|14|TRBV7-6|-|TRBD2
CASSRRTSYNEQYF
TGTGCCAGCAGCCGCCGGACTAGCTATAACGAGCAGTACTTC
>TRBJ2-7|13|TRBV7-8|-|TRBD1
CASSLTGDYEQYF
TGTGCCAGCAGCTTAACAGGGGATTACGAGCAGTACTTC
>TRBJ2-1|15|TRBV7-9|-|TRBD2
CASSFLAGGVDEQFF
TGTGCCAGCAGCTTCTTAGCGGGGGGGGTCGATGAGCAGTTCTTC
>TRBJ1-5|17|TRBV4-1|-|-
CASSQDRGRGTDQPQHF
TGCGCCAGCAGCCAAGATCGGGGCAGGGGAACGGATCAGCCCCAGCATTTT
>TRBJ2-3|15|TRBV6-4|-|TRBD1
CASSDGTGGADTQYF
TGTGCCAGCAGTGACGGGACAGGGGGCGCAGATACGCAGTATTTT
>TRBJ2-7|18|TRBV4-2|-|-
CASSQVGLPLRGAYEQYF
TGTGCCAGCAGCCAAGTCGGCCTTCCCCTACGGGGAGCCTACGAGCAGTACTTC
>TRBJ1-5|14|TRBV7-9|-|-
CASSSTGSNQPQHF
TGTGCCAGCAGCTCCACCGGGAGCAATCAGCCCCAGCATTTT
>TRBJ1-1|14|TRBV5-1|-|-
CASSLLEGITEAFF
TGCGCCAGCAGCTTGTTGGAGGGGATCACTGAAGCTTTCTTT
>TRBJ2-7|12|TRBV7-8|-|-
CASSYQSSEQYF
TGTGCCAGCAGCTACCAAAGCTCCGAGCAGTACTTC
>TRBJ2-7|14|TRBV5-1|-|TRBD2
CASSPRTSRNEQYF
TGCGCCAGCAGCCCCCGGACTAGCAGGAACGAGCAGTACTTC
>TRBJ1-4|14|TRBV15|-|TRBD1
CATSFGQGNEKLFF
TGTGCCACCAGCTTCGGACAGGGGAATGAAAAACTGTTTTTT
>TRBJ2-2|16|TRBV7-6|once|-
CASSLVRGANTGELFF
TGTGCCAGCAGCTTAGTCAGGGGGGCGAACACCGGGGAGCTGTTTTTT
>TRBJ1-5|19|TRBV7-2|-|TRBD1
CASSARQGLSVYSNQPQHF
TGTGCCAGCAGCGCGAGACAGGGGTTGAGTGTATATAGCAATCAGCCCCAGCATTTT
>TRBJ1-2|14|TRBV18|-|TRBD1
CASSLGTGDYGYTF
TGTGCCAGCTCACTAGGGACAGGGGACTATGGCTACACCTTC
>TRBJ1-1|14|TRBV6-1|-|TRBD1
CASSVQGAGTEAFF
TGTGCCAGCAGTGTACAGGGGGCTGGAACTGAAGCTTTCTTT
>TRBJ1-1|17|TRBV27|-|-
CASSLIARGNMNTEAFF
TGTGCCAGCAGTTTAATTGCCAGGGGCAACATGAACACTGAAGCTTTCTTT
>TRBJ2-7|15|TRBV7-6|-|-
CASSLDPGKPYEQYF
TGTGCCAGCAGCTTAGACCCAGGGAAACCCTACGAGCAGTACTTC
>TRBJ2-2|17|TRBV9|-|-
CASSVLSSAGSTGELFF
TGTGCCAGCAGCGTCTTAAGTAGCGCCGGGAGCACCGGGGAGCTGTTTTTT
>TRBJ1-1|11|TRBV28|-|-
CASMGRTEAFF
TGTGCCAGCATGGGGAGGACTGAAGCTTTCTTT
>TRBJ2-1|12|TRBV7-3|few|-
CASSSQGNEQFF
TGTGCCAGCAGCTCACAGGGTAATGAGCAGTTCTTC
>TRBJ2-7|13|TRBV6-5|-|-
CASMGGPSYEQYF
TGTGCCAGCATGGGGGGGCCGTCCTACGAGCAGTACTTC
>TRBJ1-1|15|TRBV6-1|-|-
CASSDGGNLNTEAFF
TGTGCCAGCAGTGACGGGGGGAACCTGAACACTGAAGCTTTCTTT
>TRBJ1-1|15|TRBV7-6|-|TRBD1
CASSLAGTVNTEAFF
TGTGCCAGCAGCTTAGCTGGGACAGTGAACACTGAAGCTTTCTTT